The 2 T cell receptor beta chains in this list originate from one sample, sequenced in a study of CD8 T cells in Susac syndrome. Reverse transcription of roughly 0.5 to 1 ug RNA used random hexamers. TCRdb re-called the immunoSEQ multiplex PCR reads through MiXCR, storing one row per CDR3 protein. The data contain about 150,000 distinct CDR3 sequences, approximately 95% of them singletons. The sequenced sample was CD4+ T cells from PBMCs. The receptors shown here come from a human donor with Susac syndrome.

This clonotype was recorded once. The rearrangement joins TRBV28 to TRBJ1-1; D is unresolved. The CDR3 is 14 amino acids. Trimming removed 6 bases from V and 4 bases from J, with 15 bases in between. Germline V gene sequence: CDR1 MDHEN, CDR2 SYDVKM. CDR3 in amino acids: CASSRGGLGTEAFF. The CDR3 nucleotides read TGTGCCAGCAGCCGAGGCGGCCTTGGCACTGAAGCTTTCTTT.

V usage is TRBV15 and J usage is TRBJ2-1; 10 bases map to TRBD1. V lost 1 base and J lost 9; bases outside the gene matches: 9. This CDR3 region has 16 residues. Germline V gene data show CDR1 as LNHNV and CDR2 as YYDKDF (reference sequence). CDR3 sequence: CATSRARDRGVREQFF. In DNA, the CDR3 is TGTGCCACCAGCAGAGCGCGGGACAGGGGCGTCCGTGAGCAGTTCTTC.